This T cell receptor (beta chain) is drawn from a study of shared clonotypes between healthy human individuals. Generated by immunoSEQ multiplex PCR, the TCRdb table keeps only in-frame clones and is missing some. The sample includes about 2.2 million clones, 93% seen only once; the top ten take under 2%. CD45RO-negative CD8 cells positively selected for CCR7 made up the naive population, which excluded terminally differentiated effector memory CD45RA+ cells. CDR3 length equals 15 residues. Per the germline V gene, CDR1 is MNHEY and CDR2 is SMNVEV (reference sequence). Deletions cut 3 bases from V and 7 bases from J, with 16 bases between.

The chain has TRBV27 and TRBJ1-5; no firm D call. The receptor was isolated from a man between 18 and 35 years old in good health. Some clones in this sample may be carry-over from other donors' samples. The material sequenced was naive CD8+ T cells from PBMCs. CDR3 bases: TGTGCCAGCAGTTTCTCTCTCACGGGAGGGCAGCCCCAGCATTTT. This gives the protein CASSFSLTGGQPQHF.